These T cell receptor beta chains were read from a single sample in a study of cytomegalovirus exposure and HLA in healthy donors. Only in-frame clones appear in the TCRdb table, and some are missing; sequencing was by immunoSEQ multiplex PCR. The sample contains 200,000 to 300,000 clones, roughly four fifths of which appear only once. The sequencing sample was made of PBMCs. These receptors were collected from a woman between 40 and 55 years old in good health and CMV-seropositive. The CDR3 runs from the conserved cysteine through the conserved F or W. D genes are given only for firm matches. Not every row has a clone size; where given, it reads once, few, many or a size class.

D: -; size: once; V: TRBV28; J: TRBJ1-1; CDR3: CASSPGRDTEAFF; DNA: TGTGCCAGCAGTCCCGGCCGGGACACTGAAGCTTTCTTT
D: -; size: -; V: TRBV30; J: TRBJ2-3; CDR3: CAWSVGSDTQYF; DNA: TGTGCCTGGAGTGTTGGCTCCGATACGCAGTATTTT
D: -; size: -; V: TRBV20-1; J: TRBJ2-7; CDR3: CSAGREFEQYF; DNA: TGCAGTGCTGGCCGGGAATTCGAGCAGTACTTC
D: TRBD2; size: -; V: TRBV27; J: TRBJ2-7; CDR3: CASSMKLAAYEQYF; DNA: TGTGCCAGCAGTATGAAACTAGCGGCCTACGAGCAGTACTTC
D: TRBD1; size: -; V: TRBV13; J: TRBJ2-7; CDR3: CASSLGQGAYYEQYF; DNA: TGTGCCAGCAGCTTAGGACAGGGGGCGTACTACGAGCAGTACTTC
D: -; size: few; V: TRBV20-1; J: TRBJ2-5; CDR3: CSALGREQYF; DNA: TGCAGTGCTCTTGGTAGGGAGCAGTACTTC
D: -; size: -; V: TRBV29-1; J: TRBJ1-1; CDR3: CSVATVVGPNTEAFF; DNA: TGCAGCGTTGCGACCGTTGTTGGGCCGAACACTGAAGCTTTCTTT
D: TRBD2; size: -; V: TRBV28; J: TRBJ2-2; CDR3: CASRSSGSLNTGELFF; DNA: TGTGCCAGCAGAAGCAGCGGGAGTTTGAACACCGGGGAGCTGTTTTTT
D: TRBD2; size: -; V: TRBV27; J: TRBJ2-4; CDR3: CASRTSGTVPPLAKNIQYF; DNA: TGTGCCAGCAGAACCAGCGGGACGGTGCCTCCCCTAGCCAAAAACATTCAGTACTTC
D: -; size: -; V: TRBV4-3; J: TRBJ2-1; CDR3: CASSQDGYSYNEQFF; DNA: TGCGCCAGCAGCCAAGACGGGTACTCCTACAATGAGCAGTTCTTC
D: -; size: -; V: TRBV7-6; J: TRBJ2-1; CDR3: CASSSSERREGLNEQFF; DNA: TGTGCCAGCAGCTCCTCGGAACGGCGGGAAGGATTGAATGAGCAGTTCTTC
D: -; size: -; V: TRBV30; J: TRBJ2-7; CDR3: CAWSVAFEQYF; DNA: TGTGCCTGGAGTGTGGCCTTCGAGCAGTACTTC
D: -; size: once; V: TRBV4-2; J: TRBJ2-6; CDR3: CASSQDVLSGANVLTF; DNA: TGTGCCAGCAGCCAAGATGTCCTCTCTGGGGCCAACGTCCTGACTTTC
D: TRBD2; size: few; V: TRBV28; J: TRBJ2-1; CDR3: CASTGTSGRVNEQFF; DNA: TGTGCCAGCACCGGAACTAGCGGGAGAGTAAATGAGCAGTTCTTC
D: TRBD1; size: few; V: TRBV6-5; J: TRBJ1-6; CDR3: CASRIGQGAVSPLHF; DNA: TGTGCCAGCAGAATCGGACAGGGGGCGGTTTCACCCCTCCACTTT
D: -; size: -; V: TRBV7-2; J: TRBJ2-7; CDR3: CASSFQRSYEQYF; DNA: TGTGCCAGCAGCTTTCAAAGATCCTACGAGCAGTACTTC
D: TRBD1; size: -; V: TRBV28; J: TRBJ2-7; CDR3: CASSLPGQGTYEQYF; DNA: TGTGCCAGCAGTTTACCGGGACAGGGGACCTACGAGCAGTACTTC
D: -; size: -; V: TRBV10-3; J: TRBJ1-2; CDR3: CAIRPLLDTNYGYTF; DNA: TGTGCCATCAGGCCCCTCTTGGACACTAACTATGGCTACACCTTC
D: TRBD2; size: -; V: TRBV7-8; J: TRBJ2-7; CDR3: CASGTSSSYEQYF; DNA: TGTGCCAGCGGGACTAGCTCTTCCTACGAGCAGTACTTC
D: -; size: -; V: TRBV6-1; J: TRBJ1-4; CDR3: CASSVRELREVPTEKLFF; DNA: TGTGCCAGCAGTGTAAGGGAGCTGAGGGAGGTCCCGACTGAAAAACTGTTTTTT
D: -; size: -; V: TRBV11-2; J: TRBJ2-4; CDR3: CASSADSKNIQYF; DNA: TGTGCCAGCAGCGCAGACAGTAAAAACATTCAGTACTTC
D: -; size: few; V: TRBV6-1; J: TRBJ1-1; CDR3: CASSRYSTGDTEAFF; DNA: TGTGCCAGCAGTCGATACTCCACCGGAGACACTGAAGCTTTCTTT
D: TRBD2; size: -; V: TRBV4-2; J: TRBJ2-7; CDR3: CASSLEAGVSYEQYF; DNA: TGTGCCAGCAGCCTGGAAGCGGGGGTTTCCTACGAGCAGTACTTC
D: -; size: -; V: TRBV29-1; J: TRBJ1-1; CDR3: CSANLNTEAFF; DNA: TGCAGCGCAAATTTGAACACTGAAGCTTTCTTT
D: TRBD2; size: -; V: TRBV12-5; J: TRBJ2-5; CDR3: CASGPAGGPQETQYF; DNA: TGTGCTAGTGGACCAGCGGGAGGGCCCCAAGAGACCCAGTACTTC
D: TRBD2; size: -; V: TRBV6-1; J: TRBJ2-3; CDR3: CASSVSTSGMGSDTQYF; DNA: TGTGCCAGCAGTGTTTCGACTAGCGGGATGGGGTCAGATACGCAGTATTTT
D: -; size: -; V: TRBV14; J: TRBJ1-1; CDR3: CASSPLGRGRRDTEAFF; DNA: TGTGCCAGCAGCCCCCTGGGCAGGGGCCGCAGGGACACTGAAGCTTTCTTT
D: -; size: -; V: TRBV6-5; J: TRBJ1-5; CDR3: CASSYSQGREPQHF; DNA: TGTGCCAGCAGTTACTCTCAGGGGAGGGAGCCCCAGCATTTT
D: TRBD1; size: once; V: TRBV7-9; J: TRBJ2-7; CDR3: CASSFGGQGYEQYF; DNA: TGTGCCAGCAGCTTCGGGGGACAGGGCTACGAGCAGTACTTC
D: -; size: -; V: TRBV11-2; J: TRBJ2-7; CDR3: CASSLDNAGLRGEQYF; DNA: TGTGCCAGCAGCTTAGACAACGCGGGATTAAGGGGCGAGCAGTACTTC
D: TRBD1; size: -; V: TRBV28; J: TRBJ1-6; CDR3: CASSLDGTENSPLHF; DNA: TGTGCCAGCAGCCTGGATGGGACAGAGAATTCACCCCTCCACTTT